This TCR beta chain was found in a study of blood T cell repertoires in COVID-19. Looking at the study overall: Material from acute and convalescent COVID-19 was sourced from the United States, Italy and Spain. Sources were T cells, B-cell-depleted T cells, or PBMCs; the material itself was cDNA or gDNA.

Trimming took 8 bases from V and 0 from J, leaving 14 bases between them. The CDR3 sequence is 15 residues long. Germline CDR1 is GTSNPN and CDR2 is SVGIG (reference sequence). Original handling: Estimated nucleated cell counts came from reference gene primer amplification. TCRdb's copy holds only in-frame clones and misses some; the assay was immunoSEQ multiplex PCR. The V and J calls and clone size are taken from that table; D and trimming were inferred from the DNA. This sample has roughly 190,000 clones, with more than 70% found just once. This TCR came from a woman aged 40 to 50 who had recovered from COVID-19. The specimen sequenced was peripheral blood. This rearrangement joins TRBV30 to TRBJ2-6; D might be TRBD1 (6 bases). The CDR3 loop is CASSTGSSGANVLTF. The CDR3 coding sequence is TGTGCCAGTTCGACAGGATCCTCTGGGGCCAACGTCCTGACTTTC.